This TCR beta chain was identified during a study of blood T cells in healthy people across ages. Study outcomes and limitations: A greater number of naive CD4+ cells and higher diversity distinguished long-lived donors from aged donors.

The CDR3 consists of 14 residues. The V end was cut by 2 bases, the J end by 6 bases, with 14 bases between. Using a J-beta primer mix together with a sample-barcoded 5' primer, a second PCR was run for roughly 6 to 12 cycles. TCRdb reanalysed the 5' RACE reads using MiXCR and keeps one entry per CDR3 protein. The sample includes 1.5 million to 1.8 million distinct CDR3 sequences, about 45% of them seen just once. Note on this clonotype: No antigen is known for it.

This sequence joins TRBV12-3 or TRBV12-4 and TRBJ2-7; D is possibly TRBD2 (5 bases). Source material: blood. This receptor was identified in a young woman in good health. CDR3 amino acids: CASSLRAVGGEQYF. The CDR3 coding sequence is TGTGCCAGCAGTTTAAGGGCAGTCGGAGGCGAGCAGTACTTC.